This T cell receptor (beta chain) is from a study of T cell responses to AZD1222 COVID-19 vaccine. The repertoire was sequenced with immunoSEQ multiplex PCR; TCRdb's copy has only in-frame clones and lacks some. The repertoire includes some 140,000 clones, over 90% of them detected once, and roughly 0.87% sits in the top ten. Points on this clone: Its antigen is not identified.

CDR1 and CDR2 (germline): SQVTM, ANQGSEA. The CDR3 extends over 13 amino acids. V lost 6 bases and J lost 6, with 17 bases in between. Study findings and constraints: When two AZD1222 doses had been given, Spike-specific TCR breadth and depth rose. Nearly half of unique spike-specific TCRs reportedly avoided B.1.351 and B.1.1.7 mutated regions.

This TCR was sampled from an adult in good health. Sample: peripheral blood, taken on day 0 of AZD1222 vaccination. The genes are TRBV29-1 and TRBJ1-1, with D possibly matching TRBD1 (6 bases). The CDR3 protein is CSVEDVRQAEAFF. The CDR3 DNA follows: TGCAGCGTCGAGGATGTTAGACAGGCTGAAGCTTTCTTT.